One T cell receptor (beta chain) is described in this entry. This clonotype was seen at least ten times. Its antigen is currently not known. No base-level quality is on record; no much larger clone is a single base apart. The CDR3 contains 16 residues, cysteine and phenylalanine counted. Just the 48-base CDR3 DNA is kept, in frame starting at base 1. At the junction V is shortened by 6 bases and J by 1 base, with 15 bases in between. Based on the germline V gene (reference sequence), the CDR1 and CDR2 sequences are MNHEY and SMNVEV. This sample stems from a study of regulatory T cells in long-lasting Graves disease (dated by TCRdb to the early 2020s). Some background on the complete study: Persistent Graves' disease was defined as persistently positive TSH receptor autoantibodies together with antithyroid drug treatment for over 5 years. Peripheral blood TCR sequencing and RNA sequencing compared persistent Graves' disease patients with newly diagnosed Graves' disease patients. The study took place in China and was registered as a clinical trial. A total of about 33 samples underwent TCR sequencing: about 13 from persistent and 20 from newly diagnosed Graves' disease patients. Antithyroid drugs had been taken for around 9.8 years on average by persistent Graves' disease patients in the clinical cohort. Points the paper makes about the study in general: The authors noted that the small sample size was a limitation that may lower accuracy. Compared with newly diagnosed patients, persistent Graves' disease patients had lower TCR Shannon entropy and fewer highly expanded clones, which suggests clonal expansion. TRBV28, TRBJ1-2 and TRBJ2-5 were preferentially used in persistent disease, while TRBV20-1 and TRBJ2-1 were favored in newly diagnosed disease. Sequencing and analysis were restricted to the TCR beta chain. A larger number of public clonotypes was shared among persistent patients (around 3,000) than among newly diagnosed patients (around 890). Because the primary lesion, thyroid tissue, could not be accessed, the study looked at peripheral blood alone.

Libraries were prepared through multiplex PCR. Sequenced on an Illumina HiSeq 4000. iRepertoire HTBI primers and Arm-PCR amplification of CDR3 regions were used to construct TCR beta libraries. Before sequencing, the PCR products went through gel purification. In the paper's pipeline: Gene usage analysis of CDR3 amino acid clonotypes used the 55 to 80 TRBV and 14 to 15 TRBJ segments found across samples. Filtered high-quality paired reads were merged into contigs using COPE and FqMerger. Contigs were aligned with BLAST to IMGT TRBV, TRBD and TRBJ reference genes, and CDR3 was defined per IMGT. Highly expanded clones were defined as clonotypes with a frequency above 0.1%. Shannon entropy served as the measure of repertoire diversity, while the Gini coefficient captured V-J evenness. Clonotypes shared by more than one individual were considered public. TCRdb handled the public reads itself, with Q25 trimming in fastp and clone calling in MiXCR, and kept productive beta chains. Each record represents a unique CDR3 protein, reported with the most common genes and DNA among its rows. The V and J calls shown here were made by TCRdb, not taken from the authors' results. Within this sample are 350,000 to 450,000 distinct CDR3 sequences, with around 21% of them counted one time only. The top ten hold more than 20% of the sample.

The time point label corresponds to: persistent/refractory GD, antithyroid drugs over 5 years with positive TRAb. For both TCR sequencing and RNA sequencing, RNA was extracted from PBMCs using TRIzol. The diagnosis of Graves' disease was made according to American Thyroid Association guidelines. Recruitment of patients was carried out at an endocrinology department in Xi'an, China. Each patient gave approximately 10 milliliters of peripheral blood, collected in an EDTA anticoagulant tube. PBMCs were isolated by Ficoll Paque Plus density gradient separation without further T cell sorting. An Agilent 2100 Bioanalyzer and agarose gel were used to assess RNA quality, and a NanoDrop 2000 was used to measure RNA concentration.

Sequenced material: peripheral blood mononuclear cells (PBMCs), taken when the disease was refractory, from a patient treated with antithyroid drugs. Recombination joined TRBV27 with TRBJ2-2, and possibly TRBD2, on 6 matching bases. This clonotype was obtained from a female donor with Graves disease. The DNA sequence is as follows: TGTGCCAGCAGGAAGGAGGGACTTCTGAACACCGGGGAGCTGTTTTTT. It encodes CASRKEGLLNTGELFF.